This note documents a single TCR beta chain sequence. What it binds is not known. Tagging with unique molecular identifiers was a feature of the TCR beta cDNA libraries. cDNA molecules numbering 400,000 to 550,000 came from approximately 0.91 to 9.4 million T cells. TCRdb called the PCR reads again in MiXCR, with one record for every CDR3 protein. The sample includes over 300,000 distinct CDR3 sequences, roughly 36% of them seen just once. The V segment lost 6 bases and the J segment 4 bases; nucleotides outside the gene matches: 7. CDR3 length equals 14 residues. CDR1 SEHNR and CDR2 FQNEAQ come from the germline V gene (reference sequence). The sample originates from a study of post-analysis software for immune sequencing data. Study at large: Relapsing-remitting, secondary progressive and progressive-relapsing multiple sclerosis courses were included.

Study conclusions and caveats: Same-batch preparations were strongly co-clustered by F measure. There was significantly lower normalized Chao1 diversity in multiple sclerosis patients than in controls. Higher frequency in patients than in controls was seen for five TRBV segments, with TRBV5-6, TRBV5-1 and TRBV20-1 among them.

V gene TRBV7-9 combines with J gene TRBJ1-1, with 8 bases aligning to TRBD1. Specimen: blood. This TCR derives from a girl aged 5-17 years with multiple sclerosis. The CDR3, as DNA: TGTGCCAGCAGACCAGGGACAGGAGGCACTGAAGCTTTCTTT. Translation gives CASRPGTGGTEAFF.